The 25 T cell receptor beta chains below all came from one sample that was sequenced in a study of CD8+CD57+ T cells in acquired aplastic anemia. Using genomic DNA as the template, TCR beta VDJ and CDR3 profiling was carried out. Using its own MiXCR run on the reads, TCRdb lists one record per CDR3 protein. The repertoire includes approximately 300,000 distinct CDR3 sequences, about three fifths of them detected once, and roughly 1.2% sits in the top ten. Individuals selected for sequencing had exhibited CD8+CD57+ cell expansion on flow cytometry. Input material: sorted CD4+, CD8+, or CD8+CD57+ T cells (not recorded which) from PBMCs. The receptors originated from a human donor with aplastic anemia.

V and J are TRBV2 and TRBJ1-6; unclear D gene. The CDR3 length is 12 residues. Germline V gene data show CDR1 as SNHLY and CDR2 as FYNNEI. The V end was cut by 6 bases, the J end by 9 bases, with 9 bases between. The CDR3 spells CASRVQFSPLHF. The CDR3 DNA reads TGTGCCAGCAGGGTTCAGTTTTCACCCCTCCACTTT.

The chain employs TRBV2 and TRBJ2-3, with 10 bases lining up with TRBD2. The germline V gene has CDR1 SNHLY and CDR2 FYNNEI. Germline trimming cut 3 bases from V and 2 bases from J; bases unmatched to any gene: 11. There are 18 residues in the CDR3. The CDR3 DNA sequence: TGTGCCAGCAGTGATAGTGGGCTAGCGGGGGTCACCACAGATACGCAGTATTTT. This translates into CASSDSGLAGVTTDTQYF.

The rearrangement uses TRBV20-1 and TRBJ1-6, with TRBD1 identical over 7 bases. Germline CDR1 reads DFQATT; CDR2 reads SNEGSKA (reference sequence). The CDR3 consists of 16 residues. V dropped 2 bases and J dropped 5; count of bases not matched to a gene: 9. The CDR3 DNA follows: TGCAGTGCTAGAAAGACAGGGAGTCTTGATAATTCACCCCTCCACTTT. This gives the protein CSARKTGSLDNSPLHF.

The V call is TRBV2, the J call TRBJ2-4; D may be TRBD1 or TRBD2 (6 bases each). Trimming left V 6 bases short and J 0 bases short, with 24 bases between. CDR1 is SNHLY and CDR2 is FYNNEI in the germline V gene. The CDR3 totals 19 residues. This chain's CDR3 is CASRAEVGGPVLAKNIQYF. The CDR3 DNA sequence: TGTGCCAGCAGGGCAGAAGTTGGGGGGCCAGTCCTAGCCAAAAACATTCAGTACTTC.

Note on this clonotype: A junction boundary mismatches the germline segment, possibly from a read error. V and J are TRBV3-1 and TRBJ2-7; 9 nucleotides match TRBD1. The CDR3 contains 13 residues. Germline CDR1 and CDR2: LGHDT and YNNKEL (reference sequence). The chain's CDR3 is CVSSHGTGIEQYF. The CDR3, as DNA: TGTGTCAGCAGCCACGGGACAGGGATCGAGCAGTACTTC.

The chain joins TRBV9 to TRBJ2-1, with 8 bases that match TRBD2. The germline V gene encodes CDR1 SGDLS and CDR2 YYNGEE. The junction had 12 bases not matched to a gene; V was cut back by 4 bases and J by 12 bases. The CDR3 has 14 amino acids. The CDR3 DNA reads TGTGCCAGCAGCTTAGGCAGGACTAGCTTGGGGCAGTTCTTC. The encoded protein is CASSLGRTSLGQFF.

Concerning this clonotype itself: The junction does not match germline at one end; this may be a read error. This rearrangement joins TRBV2 to TRBJ2-7; D uncertain. The CDR3 spans 14 residues. Germline CDR1 SNHLY, CDR2 FYNNEI. CDR3 bases: TGCGCCAGCAGCTTTGGAGCAGGCCTCTACGAGCAGTACTTC. Translating gives CASSFGAGLYEQYF.

The chain couples TRBV5-1 to TRBJ2-6, with a weak D call TRBD2 (6 bases). Germline V gene lookup returns CDR1 SGHRS and CDR2 YFSETQ. The CDR3 is made up of 17 amino acids. The V end was cut by 1 base, the J end by 0 bases, with 11 bases between. In DNA form, the CDR3 reads TGCGCCAGCAGCTTGTGGGGGGTGGTCTCTGGGGCCAACGTCCTGACTTTC. Protein: CASSLWGVVSGANVLTF. Full variable domain (rest looked up from reference TRBV5-1 and TRBJ2-6): KAGVTQTPRYLIKTRGQQVTLSCSPISGHRSVSWYQQTPGQGLQFLFEYFSETQRNKGNFPGRFSGRQFSNSRSEMNVSTLELGDSALYLCASSLWGVVSGANVLTFGAGSRLTVL.

Judged by abundance, this clonotype is medium-sized (0.01 to 0.1%). J is TRBJ2-5 and V is TRBV20-1; perhaps D is TRBD1 or TRBD2 (6 bases each). Per the germline V gene, CDR1 is DFQATT and CDR2 is SNEGSKA (reference sequence). V gave up 5 bases and J gave up 10 bases, with 20 bases separating them. CDR3 length: 13 residues. The DNA of the CDR3 is TGCAGTGCTCTAACTCCTCCGAGGGGGGACCAGTACTTC. Translated, it gives CSALTPPRGDQYF.

J is TRBJ2-3 and V is TRBV2; TRBD2 matches at 9 bases. This CDR3 comprises 14 residues. Germline loops: CDR1 SNHLY, CDR2 FYNNEI. The V and J ends lost 6 bases and 3 bases, in that order; junction bases with no gene match: 4. The CDR3 protein is CASSESGRTDTQYF. The CDR3 coding sequence is TGTGCCAGCAGCGAAAGCGGGAGGACAGATACGCAGTATTTT.

The J gene is TRBJ2-1, the V gene TRBV7-3; 9 nucleotides align to TRBD2. Looked up from germline, CDR1 is SGHTA and CDR2 is FQGTGA. V shed 1 base and J 6 bases; nucleotides not matched to a gene: 7. This CDR3 has 16 amino acids. In nucleotides, the CDR3 is TGTGCCAGCAGCTTAATGGCGGGGGGGCCGGGCAATGAGCAGTTCTTC. It specifies CASSLMAGGPGNEQFF.

This clonotype was recorded at least ten times. The rearrangement uses TRBV2 and TRBJ2-1, with 8 bases identical to TRBD2. Losses at the gene ends were 4 bases for V and 8 bases for J; bases not matched to a gene: 7. The CDR3 totals 14 residues. Germline loops: CDR1 SNHLY, CDR2 FYNNEI. The chain's CDR3 is CASSVTGGPYEQFF. Written as DNA, the CDR3 is TGTGCCAGCAGTGTGACGGGGGGGCCATATGAGCAGTTCTTC.

This clonotype has ten or more counts. V usage is TRBV7-3 and J usage is TRBJ2-7; D could derive from TRBD1 or TRBD2 (5 bases each). CDR1 and CDR2 from the germline V gene are SGHTA and FQGTGA. The CDR3 runs 16 residues. Trimming shortened V by 1 base and J by 9 bases, and 22 bases separated the two germline ends. Here the CDR3 DNA reads TGTGCCAGCAGCTTAAAGGGTGGCGAGGTGTGGGACGTGCAGTACTTC. Protein product: CASSLKGGEVWDVQYF.

V is TRBV7-8 and J is TRBJ2-7, with D unresolved. Germline lookup yields CDR1 SGHVS and CDR2 FQNEAQ. V was pared by 5 bases and J by 0 bases, with 17 bases between. The CDR3 spans 16 residues. The CDR3 nucleotides are TGTGCCAGCAGCGTTTACGTGGCGGCGAGCTCCTACGAGCAGTACTTC. Translation gives CASSVYVAASSYEQYF.

The chain carries TRBV7-8 and TRBJ2-6; no firm D call. V lost 10 bases, J lost 3 bases, and 16 bases lay in between. The CDR3 covers 15 residues. Per germline, CDR1 SGHVS and CDR2 FQNEAQ. The CDR3 region is CAISEGGDGANVLTF. The CDR3 DNA follows: TGTGCCATCAGTGAAGGTGGTGATGGGGCCAACGTCCTGACTTTC.

The CDR3 loop is CSSLSGQGFSPLHF. The CDR3 DNA sequence: TGCAGCAGTTTATCGGGACAGGGATTTTCACCCCTCCACTTT. V gene TRBV29-1 combines with J gene TRBJ1-6, with 9 bases fitting TRBD1. Germline trimming cut 8 bases from V and 9 bases from J; bases unmatched to any gene: 11. The germline V gene encodes CDR1 SQVTM and CDR2 ANQGSEA. The CDR3 has 14 amino acids.

The V gene is TRBV5-1, the J gene TRBJ2-1; 7 bases line up with TRBD2. The junction had 5 bases not matched to a gene; V was cut back by 0 bases and J by 2 bases. Germline V gene sequence: CDR1 SGHRS, CDR2 YFSETQ. CDR3 length equals 16 residues. The CDR3 is CASSLDPGGTYNEQFF. CDR3 sequence (DNA): TGCGCCAGCAGCTTGGATCCCGGGGGGACCTACAATGAGCAGTTCTTC.

This clonotype has at least ten counts. The chain links TRBV20-1 to TRBJ2-7; D may be TRBD1 (6 bases). Germline CDR1 is DFQATT and CDR2 is SNEGSKA (reference sequence). The CDR3 has 12 residues. The V gene lost 3 bases and the J gene lost 4 bases, with 10 bases spanning the gap. Here the CDR3 reads CSARTGAYEQYF. The CDR3 DNA reads as TGCAGTGCTAGGACAGGTGCGTACGAGCAGTACTTC.

This clonotype was counted at least ten times. This chain connects TRBV5-4 to TRBJ1-1; 8 bases align to TRBD1. The CDR3 length is 15 residues. Germline lookup yields CDR1 SGHNT and CDR2 YYREEE (reference sequence). The V gene end was trimmed by 0 bases and the J gene end by 1 base; junction bases not matched to a gene: 2. The CDR3 loop is CASSLGGQGNTEAFF. CDR3 DNA sequence: TGTGCCAGCAGCTTGGGTGGACAGGGGAACACTGAAGCTTTCTTT.

CDR3 sequence: CASRIQIRQGALNTEAFF. CDR3 bases: TGTGCCAGCAGGATACAAATCCGACAGGGGGCTTTGAACACTGAAGCTTTCTTT. V and J are TRBV7-9 and TRBJ1-1, with TRBD1 matching 10 bases. V was pared by 6 bases and J by 0 bases, with 13 bases of the junction left unmatched. This CDR3 is 18 amino acids long. Germline V lookup: CDR1 SEHNR, CDR2 FQNEAQ (reference sequence).

This clonotype turned up a few times. The V and J genes are TRBV3-1 and TRBJ1-2; D is uncertain. V lost 0 bases and J lost 8, with 19 bases in between. Germline V CDR1 and CDR2: LGHDT, YNNKEL (reference sequence). CDR3 length: 16 amino acids. Here the CDR3 reads CASSQDRRGWPGGYTF. CDR3 in DNA: TGTGCCAGCAGCCAAGACAGGCGGGGATGGCCCGGGGGCTACACCTTC. The full variable domain, with the rest looked up from reference TRBV3-1 and TRBJ1-2, is DTAVSQTPKYLVTQMGNDKSIKCEQNLGHDTMYWYKQDSKKFLKIMFSYNNKELIINETVPNRFSPKSPDKAHLNLHINSLELGDSAVYFCASSQDRRGWPGGYTFGSGTRLTVV.

The chain uses TRBV2 and TRBJ2-1, with TRBD2 identical over 10 bases. Per germline, CDR1 SNHLY and CDR2 FYNNEI. There are 14 residues in the CDR3. Trimming cost V 6 bases and J 9 bases; bases outside gene matches: 8. For the CDR3, the DNA is TGTGCCAGCAGCCTTAGCGGGGGGAGTATTGAGCAGTTCTTC. Protein sequence: CASSLSGGSIEQFF.

The sample holds one count of this clonotype. This chain joins TRBV10-3 and TRBJ2-3; 16 nucleotides align to TRBD2. The germline CDR1 and CDR2 sequences are ENHRY and SYGVKD. The CDR3 extends over 17 amino acids. V dropped 0 bases and J dropped 7; count of bases not matched to a gene: 4. The CDR3 DNA follows: TGTGCCATCAGTGAGTCAACGGGACTAGCGGGAGGGAATACGCAGTATTTT. It translates to CAISESTGLAGGNTQYF.

V gene TRBV10-3 combines with J gene TRBJ2-7; TRBD1 aligns across 9 bases. CDR1 is ENHRY, CDR2 SYGVKD, per germline. The CDR3 is 14 amino acids. The trim removed 5 bases at V and 5 bases at J, leaving 7 bases unmatched. This CDR3 reads CAISLRDRANEQYF. The CDR3 nucleotides read TGTGCCATCAGTCTCCGGGACAGGGCAAACGAGCAGTACTTC.

The chain joins TRBV5-1 to TRBJ2-5, with TRBD2 identical over 10 bases. The CDR3 runs 17 residues. The V and J ends lost 5 bases and 0 bases, in that order; junction bases with no gene match: 10. The germline V gene has CDR1 SGHRS and CDR2 YFSETQ. The chain's CDR3 is CASRVLAGMAYQETQYF. CDR3 bases: TGCGCCAGCAGAGTACTAGCGGGGATGGCGTACCAAGAGACCCAGTACTTC. The full variable domain, in which reference TRBV5-1 and TRBJ2-5 provide the parts outside the CDR3, is KAGVTQTPRYLIKTRGQQVTLSCSPISGHRSVSWYQQTPGQGLQFLFEYFSETQRNKGNFPGRFSGRQFSNSRSEMNVSTLELGDSALYLCASRVLAGMAYQETQYFGPGTRLLVL.